The 18 T cell receptor beta chains in this list originate from one sample, sequenced in a study of T cells in Graves' hyperthyroidism and ophthalmopathy. Amplification targeted TCR beta CDR3 regions from RNA transcripts. HTBI primers were employed in a first-round RT-PCR of the TCR CDR3. TCRdb re-derived calls from the multiplex PCR reads in MiXCR, one entry per CDR3 protein. The data hold some 530,000 distinct CDR3 sequences, with less than 25% observed a single time. The sample taken for sequencing was blood. The receptors were gathered from a woman in her seventies with Graves' ophthalmopathy.

At least ten counts were recorded for this clonotype. The chain carries TRBV28 and TRBJ2-3; 7 nucleotides agree with TRBD2. Per germline, CDR1 MDHEN and CDR2 SYDVKM. Unmatched junction bases numbered 6, after V lost 2 bases and J lost 1 base. CDR3 length: 16 amino acids. The CDR3 region is CASSLDSGGGTDTQYF. The DNA of the CDR3 is TGTGCCAGCAGTTTAGACTCGGGAGGCGGCACAGATACGCAGTATTTT.

The V call is TRBV10-3, the J call TRBJ2-1; TRBD1 or TRBD2 may be the D gene (5 bases each). The germline V gene encodes CDR1 ENHRY and CDR2 SYGVKD. The CDR3 is 17 residues long. V lost 9 bases, J lost 1 base, and 22 bases lay in between. CDR3 region: CAITQGGGSTSYNEQFF. DNA for the CDR3: TGTGCCATAACCCAGGGCGGTGGGAGTACGTCCTACAATGAGCAGTTCTTC.

The V call is TRBV9, the J call TRBJ2-5; D is possibly TRBD1 (6 bases). Trimming left V 2 bases short and J 1 base short, with 6 bases between. CDR3 length: 13 residues. Germline V gene sequence: CDR1 SGDLS, CDR2 YYNGEE. The CDR3: CASSVRGQETQYF. The CDR3 nucleotides read TGTGCCAGCAGCGTCAGGGGCCAAGAGACCCAGTACTTC. Full variable domain (remainder filled in from reference TRBV9 and TRBJ2-5): DSGVTQTPKHLITATGQRVTLRCSPRSGDLSVYWYQQSLDQGLQFLIQYYNGEERAKGNILERFSAQQFPDLHSELNLSSLELGDSALYFCASSVRGQETQYFGPGTRLLVL.

This clonotype was recorded once. The rearrangement links TRBV19 to TRBJ2-7, with D unresolved. Germline CDR1 reads LNHDA; CDR2 reads SQIVND (reference sequence). The CDR3 totals 15 residues. The V end lost 0 bases, the J end lost 1 base, and 10 bases lay between the germline ends. CDR3 DNA sequence: TGTGCCAGTAGTATAGATCCCGCCAGGTCCTACGAGCAGTACTTC. This encodes CASSIDPARSYEQYF.

In its sample, this clonotype was seen many times. J is TRBJ2-7 and V is TRBV7-8, with D unresolved. The V gene's germline CDR1 is SGHVS and CDR2 FQNEAQ. The V gene lost 5 bases and the J gene lost 0 bases, with 11 bases spanning the gap. The length of the CDR3 is 14 residues. The CDR3 DNA follows: TGTGCCAGCAGCCAACGTGGCGGCTCCTACGAGCAGTACTTC. Protein product: CASSQRGGSYEQYF.

This clonotype was picked up many times. This chain uses TRBV12-3 or TRBV12-4 with TRBJ2-1, with TRBD1 matching over 7 bases. CDR3 length equals 14 residues. Losses at the gene ends were 5 bases for V and 4 bases for J; bases not matched to a gene: 5. The CDR3, as DNA: TGTGCCAGCAGTCAGGGGGTTCGGTACAATGAGCAGTTCTTC. Translated, it gives CASSQGVRYNEQFF.

There are many counts of this clonotype. This sequence joins TRBV27 and TRBJ2-7; 7 nucleotides match TRBD1. Germline CDR1 and CDR2: MNHEY and SMNVEV (reference sequence). CDR3 size: 15 residues. V trimming: 5 bases; J trimming: 3 bases; junction bases outside the gene matches: 10. The CDR3 region has the DNA TGTGCCAGCAGTGAAGACAGGGTAAGGATCTACGAGCAGTACTTC. This codes for CASSEDRVRIYEQYF.

Only one count was recorded for this clonotype. The V call is TRBV20-1, the J call TRBJ1-2; D not resolved. The germline CDR1 and CDR2 sequences are DFQATT and SNEGSKA (reference sequence). Trimming left V 5 bases short and J 4 bases short, with 11 bases between. The CDR3 runs to 12 residues. CDR3 protein: CSASPEIYGYTF. As DNA, the CDR3 is TGCAGTGCTTCCCCGGAGATCTATGGCTACACCTTC.

In its sample, this clonotype was seen many times. This sequence joins TRBV20-1 and TRBJ2-7; D unclear. V lost 3 bases, J lost 0 bases, and 6 bases lay in between. There are 12 residues in the CDR3. Germline V gives CDR1 DFQATT, CDR2 SNEGSKA (reference sequence). CDR3 in amino acids: CSASANSYEQYF. CDR3 DNA: TGCAGTGCTAGCGCGAACTCCTACGAGCAGTACTTC.

This chain joins TRBV4-1 and TRBJ2-5; D remains unclear. V was shortened by 0 bases and J by 2 bases, with 10 bases between the two germline ends. CDR3 length: 15 amino acids. In germline, CDR1 is MGHRA, CDR2 YSYEKL. The CDR3 here is CASSQDPGRQETQYF. CDR3 coding DNA: TGCGCCAGCAGCCAAGACCCCGGACGGCAAGAGACCCAGTACTTC.

In this sample, this clonotype turned up many times. This chain connects TRBV25-1 to TRBJ1-2, with D perhaps matching TRBD1 (5 bases). V lost 5 bases, J lost 5 bases, and 9 bases lay in between. This CDR3 has 12 residues. Germline lookup yields CDR1 MGHDK and CDR2 SYGVNS. For the CDR3, the DNA is TGTGCCAGCAGTTACCAGGGATATGGCTACACCTTC. As protein: CASSYQGYGYTF.

The V call is TRBV30, the J call TRBJ1-2, with a weak D call TRBD1 (5 bases). The CDR3 is made up of 13 amino acids. The V gene's germline CDR1 is GTSNPN and CDR2 SVGIG (reference sequence). V was trimmed by 0 bases and J by 6 bases, leaving 11 bases between them. CDR3 DNA sequence: TGTGCCTGGAGTGTACAGGCGGGGGATGGCTACACCTTC. Its protein is CAWSVQAGDGYTF.

This chain uses TRBV10-3 with TRBJ1-4; D is undetermined. CDR3 size: 13 residues. The V gene's germline CDR1 is ENHRY and CDR2 SYGVKD. V lost 3 bases to trimming and J lost 8 bases, with 10 bases between them. The CDR3 coding sequence is TGTGCCATCAGTGATAGGGTGGAGGAAAAACTGTTTTTT. This sequence encodes CAISDRVEEKLFF.

This clonotype showed up just a few times. The chain employs TRBV7-9 and TRBJ2-7; D perhaps matches TRBD2 (5 bases). The V gene lost 6 bases and the J gene lost 7 bases, with 13 bases spanning the gap. The CDR3 sequence is 12 residues long. In germline, CDR1 is SEHNR, CDR2 FQNEAQ (reference sequence). The chain's CDR3 is CASRPPSGEQYF. CDR3 nucleotides: TGTGCCAGCAGACCACCCTCGGGGGAGCAGTACTTC.

V and J are TRBV5-1 and TRBJ2-1; the match to TRBD1 covers 7 bases. The CDR3 covers 15 residues. J lost 5 bases, V lost 3 bases, and 8 bases had no gene match. CDR1 is SGHRS, CDR2 YFSETQ, per germline. CDR3 amino acids: CASSSRTGQHNEQFF. The CDR3 DNA reads as TGCGCCAGCAGCTCCCGGACAGGCCAACACAATGAGCAGTTCTTC.

This clonotype has a handful of counts. V gene TRBV29-1 combines with J gene TRBJ2-5; D is uncertain. Trimming pared 7 bases from V and 0 bases from J, leaving 9 bases between. This CDR3 has 12 residues. Germline CDR1 reads SQVTM; CDR2 reads ANQGSEA. The CDR3 region has the DNA TGCAGCGCCGACTTGCACCAAGAGACCCAGTACTTC. This sequence encodes CSADLHQETQYF.

This clonotype was seen a few times. V gene TRBV5-6 combines with J gene TRBJ2-1; 7 bases are a match to TRBD2. V dropped 3 bases and J dropped 9; count of bases not matched to a gene: 9. CDR1 and CDR2 (germline): SGHDT, YYEEEE. The CDR3 has 14 residues. The CDR3 reads CASSSLTSSIEQFF. The CDR3 coding sequence is TGTGCCAGCAGCTCCTTGACTAGCTCCATTGAGCAGTTCTTC.

The chain has TRBV5-4 and TRBJ1-2; the match to TRBD1 covers 12 bases. Losses at the gene ends were 4 bases for V and 7 bases for J; bases not matched to a gene: 5. CDR1 is SGHNT and CDR2 is YYREEE in the germline V gene (reference sequence). There are 14 residues in the CDR3. This CDR3 is CASSGGQGALGYTF. The CDR3 nucleotides read TGTGCCAGCAGCGGGGGACAGGGGGCGCTTGGCTACACCTTC.